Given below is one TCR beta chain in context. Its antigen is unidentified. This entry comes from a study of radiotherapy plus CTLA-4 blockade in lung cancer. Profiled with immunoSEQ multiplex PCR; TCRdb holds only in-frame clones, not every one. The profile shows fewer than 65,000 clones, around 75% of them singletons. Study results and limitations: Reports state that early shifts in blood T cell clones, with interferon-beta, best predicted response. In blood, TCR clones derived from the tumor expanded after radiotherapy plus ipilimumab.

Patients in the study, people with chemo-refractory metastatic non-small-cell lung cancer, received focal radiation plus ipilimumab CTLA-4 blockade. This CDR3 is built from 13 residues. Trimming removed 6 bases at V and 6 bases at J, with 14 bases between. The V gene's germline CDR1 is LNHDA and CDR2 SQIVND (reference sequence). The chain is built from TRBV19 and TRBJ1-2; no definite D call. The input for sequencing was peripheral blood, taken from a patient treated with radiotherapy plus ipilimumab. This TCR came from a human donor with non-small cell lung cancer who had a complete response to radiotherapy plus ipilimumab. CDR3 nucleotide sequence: TGTGCCAGTAGGGGTGCCCAGGAAAATGGCTACACCTTC. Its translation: CASRGAQENGYTF.